This TCR beta chain was identified during a study of tumor-infiltrating lymphocytes in primary liver carcinoma. Study overall: Men and women, 30 to 69 years of age, made up the patients.

Looked up from germline, CDR1 is MRHNA and CDR2 is SNTAGT. The CDR3 is made up of 14 amino acids. Co-extracted RNA and DNA came from roughly 20-30 mg of unsorted bulk tissue. Tumor regions sampled: superior, inferior, left, right poles, and centre. The study found over 85% viable tumor cells in every tumor sample. The template, roughly 510 ng total RNA, yielded TCR beta cDNA made with a constant-region primer. Investigators got TCR beta libraries out of three nested multiplex PCR rounds, done with slightly modified ARM-PCR. The first two PCR rounds used TRBV1-TRBV30 forward primers with a C-beta reverse primer, around 10 cycles each. TCRdb processed the multiplex PCR reads anew with MiXCR; each CDR3 protein has one entry. The data show more than 85,000 distinct CDR3 sequences, approximately 78% seen once. Details on this clonotype: One junction end disagrees with the germline gene, perhaps due to a read error.

The source of this sequence is a man aged 40-49 years with primary liver carcinoma and hepatitis B virus infection. The chain carries TRBV6-4 and TRBJ2-1; tentative D call: TRBD1 (5 bases). The DNA end lines up better with TRBJ2-7; the J call may be wrong. The sample was liver tumor tissue from sampling region 3. As to subset: tumor region T3, left-lateral pole. The CDR3, as DNA: TGTGTCAGCAGTGAAACAGGATCCTACAATGAGCAGTACTTC. Translation gives CVSSETGSYNEQYF.